These T cell receptor beta chains were read from a single sample in a study of blood T cell repertoires in COVID-19. The assay was immunoSEQ multiplex PCR, and TCRdb's table has in-frame clones only and misses some. The sample has 40,000 to 50,000 clones, 75% to 80% seen once. Specimen: peripheral blood. All receptors derive from a man between 65 and 85 years old with active or convalescent COVID-19. CDR3s include the opening cysteine and the closing phenylalanine or tryptophan. Fields, in order: V gene, CDR3 length, clone size, J gene, D gene, CDR3 DNA, CDR3 protein. D genes are given only for firm matches. Clone size is given for some rows only: seen once, a few or many times, or a class if the clone is expanded.

TRBV27	12	.	TRBJ2-1	.	TGTGCCAGCAGCCCAGATTACAATGAGCAGTTCTTC	CASSPDYNEQFF
TRBV11-1	12	.	TRBJ1-2	.	TGTGCCACCCCCAGGACAAACTATGGCTACACCTTC	CATPRTNYGYTF
TRBV5-1	15	.	TRBJ1-5	TRBD1	TGCGCCAGCAGCTTGATGGGGGACAGAAATCAGCCCCAGCATTTT	CASSLMGDRNQPQHF
TRBV7-9	16	.	TRBJ1-2	TRBD1	TGTGCCAGCAACACCCTGAGGGACAGCTTTAACTATGGCTACACCTTC	CASNTLRDSFNYGYTF
TRBV4-2	16	.	TRBJ1-3	.	TGTGCCAGCAGCCAAGTTTTGGGGAGCTCTGGAAACACCATATATTTT	CASSQVLGSSGNTIYF
TRBV29-1	12	few	TRBJ1-1	.	TGCAGCGTCACAGGGCAGGGCACTGAAGCTTTCTTT	CSVTGQGTEAFF
TRBV30	14	.	TRBJ1-5	.	TGTGCCTGGGACCTGGACGGACTCAATCAGCCCCAGCATTTT	CAWDLDGLNQPQHF
TRBV7-2	15	.	TRBJ2-7	.	TGTGCCAGCAGCTTAGCGTCAGGGGAAGTTGCTGAGCAGTACTTC	CASSLASGEVAEQYF
TRBV19	12	.	TRBJ1-5	.	TGTGCCAGTAGTATTGATAGTCAGCCCCAGCATTTT	CASSIDSQPQHF
TRBV5-1	12	.	TRBJ2-1	TRBD2	TGCGCCAGCAGCTTCCGGGGGGATGAGCAGTTCTTC	CASSFRGDEQFF
TRBV30	12	.	TRBJ1-1	TRBD1	TGTGCCGCGGGACAGCTAAACACTGAAGCTTTCTTT	CAAGQLNTEAFF
TRBV3-1/TRBV3-2	14	.	TRBJ1-1	.	TGTGCCAGCAGCGACTCCACTCGGAACACTGAAGCTTTCTTT	CASSDSTRNTEAFF
TRBV18	15	once	TRBJ1-2	.	TGTGCCAGCTCACCACCGGGGACAACCAACTATGGCTACACCTTC	CASSPPGTTNYGYTF
TRBV19	14	few	TRBJ2-3	.	TGTGCCAGTATAGGGGGTGGAAGCACAGATACGCAGTATTTT	CASIGGGSTDTQYF
TRBV11-3	15	.	TRBJ2-5	TRBD2	TGTGCCAGCAGCTTAGGCGGGGGGCACCAAGAGACCCAGTACTTC	CASSLGGGHQETQYF
TRBV9	17	.	TRBJ1-4	TRBD1	TGTGCCAGCAGCGACGACAGGGGTTCCGCAACTAATGAAAAACTGTTTTTT	CASSDDRGSATNEKLFF
TRBV7-9	13	.	TRBJ2-7	.	TGTGCCAGCAGCTTGAGGGCCTCCTACGAGCAGTACTTC	CASSLRASYEQYF
TRBV7-3	13	.	TRBJ1-1	.	TGTGCCAGCAGCTCGACAGTGAACACTGAAGCTTTCTTT	CASSSTVNTEAFF
TRBV2	14	.	TRBJ1-6	.	TGTGCCAGCAGTGAAAGACGACAGAATTCACCCCTCCACTTT	CASSERRQNSPLHF
TRBV11-2	13	.	TRBJ2-7	TRBD1	TGTGCCAGCAGCTCGACAGGGGAAGGCGAGCAGTACTTC	CASSSTGEGEQYF
TRBV7-5	17	.	TRBJ2-5	.	TGTGTCAGAAGCTCCTCGCCTCAAGGGGCCCGCCAAGAGACCCAGTACTTC	CVRSSSPQGARQETQYF
TRBV19	13	.	TRBJ1-5	.	TGTGCCAGTAGTCGGGGTGCGGGTCAGCCCCAGCATTTT	CASSRGAGQPQHF
TRBV6-1	16	.	TRBJ2-5	.	TGTGCCAGCAGTGAAGCTTGGGGTGGGGCTCAAGAGACCCAGTACTTC	CASSEAWGGAQETQYF
TRBV2	15	.	TRBJ1-6	.	TGTGCCAGCAGTGAAGGCCGTCCAAGGAGGTCACCCCTCCACTTT	CASSEGRPRRSPLHF
TRBV2	18	.	TRBJ2-3	.	TGTGCCAGCAGTGCCCGCCGTGCGGGGGCGCTGATCACAGATACGCAGTATTTT	CASSARRAGALITDTQYF
TRBV18	14	.	TRBJ1-1	.	TGTGCCAGCTCACCTCCATCGACAGTTGCTGAAGCTTTCTTT	CASSPPSTVAEAFF
TRBV7-3	16	.	TRBJ1-6	TRBD1	TGTGCCAGCAGCTTACAGGGGGGTTTTAATAATTCACCCCTCCACTTT	CASSLQGGFNNSPLHF
TRBV3-1/TRBV3-2	14	.	TRBJ1-1	TRBD1	TGTGCCAGCAGCCCGTACGGACAGGGAAATGAAGCTTTCTTT	CASSPYGQGNEAFF
TRBV12-5	17	.	TRBJ1-5	TRBD1	TGTGCTAGTGGTTTGGCGACGGACAGGGTCAGCAAACAGCCCCAGCATTTT	CASGLATDRVSKQPQHF
TRBV5-5	14	.	TRBJ2-7	TRBD1	TGTGCCAGCAGCCGAGGACAGGCGCTTGGCGAGCAGTACTTC	CASSRGQALGEQYF